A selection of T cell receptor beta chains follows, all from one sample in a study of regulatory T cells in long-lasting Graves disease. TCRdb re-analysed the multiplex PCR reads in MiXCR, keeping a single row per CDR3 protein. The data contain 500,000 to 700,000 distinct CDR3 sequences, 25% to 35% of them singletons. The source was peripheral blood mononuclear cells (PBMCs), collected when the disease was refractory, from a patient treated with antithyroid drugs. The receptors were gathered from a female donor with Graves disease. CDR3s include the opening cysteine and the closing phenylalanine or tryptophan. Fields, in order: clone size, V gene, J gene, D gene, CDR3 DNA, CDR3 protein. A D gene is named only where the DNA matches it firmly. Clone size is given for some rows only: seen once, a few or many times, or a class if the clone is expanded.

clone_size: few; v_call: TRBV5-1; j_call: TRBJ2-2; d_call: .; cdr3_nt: TGCGCCAGCAGCTTAAAGCGGGTCTCCGCCGGGGAGCTGTTTTTT; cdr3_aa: CASSLKRVSAGELFF
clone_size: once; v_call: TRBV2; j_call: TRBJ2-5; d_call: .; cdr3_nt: TGTGCCAGCAGTGAAGCGGGGAGTGGTGGGACCCAGTACTTC; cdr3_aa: CASSEAGSGGTQYF
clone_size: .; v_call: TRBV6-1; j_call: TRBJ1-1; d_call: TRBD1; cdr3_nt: TGTGCCAGCAGTGAACAGGGGACAGGGGGCACTGAAGCTTTCTTT; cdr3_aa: CASSEQGTGGTEAFF
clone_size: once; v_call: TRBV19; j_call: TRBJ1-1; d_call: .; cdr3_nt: TGTGCCAGTAGTATAACGGGACCCCGGGGCACTGAAGCTTTCTTT; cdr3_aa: CASSITGPRGTEAFF
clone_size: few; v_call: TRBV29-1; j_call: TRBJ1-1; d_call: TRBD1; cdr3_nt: TGCAGCGTTGAAGGGCCCAGGGGGTTTACTGAAGCTTTCTTT; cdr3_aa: CSVEGPRGFTEAFF
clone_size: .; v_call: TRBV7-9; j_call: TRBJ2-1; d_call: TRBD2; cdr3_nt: TGTGCCAGCAGCTCTTGGGAGGGGACTACCAATGAGCAGTTCTTC; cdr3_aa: CASSSWEGTTNEQFF
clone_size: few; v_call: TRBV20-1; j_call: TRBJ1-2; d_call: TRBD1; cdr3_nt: TGCAGTGCTAGAGATATAGGACAGGGGGCCGGCGGCTACACCTTC; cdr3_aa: CSARDIGQGAGGYTF
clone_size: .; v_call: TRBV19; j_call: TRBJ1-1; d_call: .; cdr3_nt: TGTGCCAGTAACTGGGCAGGCCTGGGGAGCACTGAAGCTTTCTTT; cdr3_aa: CASNWAGLGSTEAFF
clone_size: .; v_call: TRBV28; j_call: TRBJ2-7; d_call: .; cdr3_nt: TGTGCCAGCAGTGCACAGGGGACTGCCTACGAGCAGTACTTC; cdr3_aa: CASSAQGTAYEQYF
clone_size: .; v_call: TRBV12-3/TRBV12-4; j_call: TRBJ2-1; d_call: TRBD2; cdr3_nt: TGTGCCAGCAGTACTAGCGGGAGCATCAATGAGCAGTTCTTC; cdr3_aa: CASSTSGSINEQFF
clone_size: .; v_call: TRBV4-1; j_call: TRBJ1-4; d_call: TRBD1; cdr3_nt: TGCGCCAGCAGCCAGGGACAGAACCCAACTAATGAAAAACTGTTTTTT; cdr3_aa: CASSQGQNPTNEKLFF
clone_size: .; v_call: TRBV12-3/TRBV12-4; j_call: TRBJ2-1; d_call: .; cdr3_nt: TGTGCCAGCAGTCTATATGGGAGTCAAGGGCCCAATGAGCAGTTCTTC; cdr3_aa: CASSLYGSQGPNEQFF
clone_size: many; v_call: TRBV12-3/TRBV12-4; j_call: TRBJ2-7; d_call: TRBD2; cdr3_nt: TGTGCCAGCAATGTAGGCGGGAGTATATCACGGGTCTACGAGCAGTACTTC; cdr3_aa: CASNVGGSISRVYEQYF
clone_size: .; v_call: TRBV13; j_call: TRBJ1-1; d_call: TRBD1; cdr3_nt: TGTGCCAGCAGCGGCCAGCCGGGACAGGGGAACACTGAAGCTTTCTTT; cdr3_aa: CASSGQPGQGNTEAFF
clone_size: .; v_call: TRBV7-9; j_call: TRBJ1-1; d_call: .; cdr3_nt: TGTGCCAGCAGCCCCGGGGGCCACACTGAAGCTTTCTTT; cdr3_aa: CASSPGGHTEAFF
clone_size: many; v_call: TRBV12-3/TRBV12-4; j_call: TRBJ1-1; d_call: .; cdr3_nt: TGTGCCAGCAGTGCGGACAAGAACACTGAAGCTTTCTTT; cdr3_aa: CASSADKNTEAFF
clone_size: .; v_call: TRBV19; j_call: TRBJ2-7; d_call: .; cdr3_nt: TGTGCCAGTAGTCTCTTCGGACAGGGAGGGAACGAGCAGTACTTC; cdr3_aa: CASSLFGQGGNEQYF
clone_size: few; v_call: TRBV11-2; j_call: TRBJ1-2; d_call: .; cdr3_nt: TGTGCCAGCAGCTTAGGGCAGGGGTGGGGCTACACCTTC; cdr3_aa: CASSLGQGWGYTF
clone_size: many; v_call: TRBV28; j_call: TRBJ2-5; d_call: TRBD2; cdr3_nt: TGTGCCAGCAGTTACTCGGGAGCGGGGGAGACCCAGTACTTC; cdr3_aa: CASSYSGAGETQYF
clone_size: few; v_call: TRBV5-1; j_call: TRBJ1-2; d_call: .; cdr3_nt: TGTGCCAGCAGCTTGGGGGGGGCAGATAACTATGGCTACACCTTC; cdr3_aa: CASSLGGADNYGYTF
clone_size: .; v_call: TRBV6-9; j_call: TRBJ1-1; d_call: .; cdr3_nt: TGTGCCAGCAGTTACGGCAGGGGCGGGAACACTGAAGCTTTCTTT; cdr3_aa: CASSYGRGGNTEAFF
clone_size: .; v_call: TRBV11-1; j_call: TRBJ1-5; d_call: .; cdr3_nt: TGTGCCAGCAGCGTAGGACCCGAAAGCAATCAGCCCCAGCATTTT; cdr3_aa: CASSVGPESNQPQHF
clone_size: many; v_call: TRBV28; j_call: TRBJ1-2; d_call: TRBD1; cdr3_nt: TGTGCCAGCAGTCCATCGGGACAGGGGGCGCTTGGCTACACCTTC; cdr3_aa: CASSPSGQGALGYTF